This TCR beta chain was sequenced in a study of siplizumab effects on memory and regulatory T cells. Each sample contributed about 10^5 TCR templates to the assay. The data were produced by immunoSEQ multiplex PCR, yet TCRdb's version contains in-frame clones alone and is incomplete. The data hold fewer than 120,000 clones, with over 85% observed a single time. The CDR3 covers 15 residues. The germline V gene has CDR1 SGHTA and CDR2 FQGNSA. V lost 3 bases and J lost 3; bases outside the gene matches: 7. The V call is TRBV7-2, the J call TRBJ2-5, with 7 bases identical to TRBD1. Sequencing was carried out using CD4+ T cells sorted from blood. This receptor was identified in a human donor in good health. CDR3 in DNA: TGTGCCAGCAGCTTGTCAGGGGGAACCAAAGAGACCCAGTACTTC. It encodes CASSLSGGTKETQYF.